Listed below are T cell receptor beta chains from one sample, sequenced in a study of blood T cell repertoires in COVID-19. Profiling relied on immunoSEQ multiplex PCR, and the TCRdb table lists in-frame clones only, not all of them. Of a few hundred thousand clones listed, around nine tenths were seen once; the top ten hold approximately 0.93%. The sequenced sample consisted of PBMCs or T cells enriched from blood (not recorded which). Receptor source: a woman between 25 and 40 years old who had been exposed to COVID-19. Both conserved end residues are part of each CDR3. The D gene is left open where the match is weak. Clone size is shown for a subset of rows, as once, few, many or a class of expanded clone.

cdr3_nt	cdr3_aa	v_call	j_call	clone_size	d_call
TGCGCCAGCAGTGAGGGGACAGCCATCTCCTACGAGCAGTACTTC	CASSEGTAISYEQYF	TRBV10-1	TRBJ2-7	NA	TRBD1
TGCGCCAGCAGCTTGGTTGCGGGTTCAACCTACGAGCAGTACTTC	CASSLVAGSTYEQYF	TRBV5-1	TRBJ2-7	NA	NA
TGTGCCAGCAGTTTAACAGGGGCGGCTCAGCCCCAGCATTTT	CASSLTGAAQPQHF	TRBV28	TRBJ1-5	NA	TRBD1
TGCAGCGTTGAAGAGGCGGGGTACGAGCAGTACTTC	CSVEEAGYEQYF	TRBV29-1	TRBJ2-7	NA	NA
TGTGCCAGCAGCTTAGGATCAGGGCCCCGTTCTCAGTCCCAGCATTTT	CASSLGSGPRSQSQHF	TRBV7-2	TRBJ1-5	NA	NA
TGTGCCTGGAGTGTGCAGAGCAATCAGCCCCAGCATTTT	CAWSVQSNQPQHF	TRBV30	TRBJ1-5	once	NA
TGTGCCAGCAGCCTGCAGCGGGATGGGGAGCAGTACTTC	CASSLQRDGEQYF	TRBV7-2	TRBJ2-7	NA	TRBD2
TGTGCCAGCAGCTTAGCGCCCCGGCGGACTAGCGGGAGAGAGCAGTACTTC	CASSLAPRRTSGREQYF	TRBV27	TRBJ2-7	NA	TRBD2
TGTGCCAGCAGCTTCAGAACCTCAACCGGGACAGGGGTATTCCCTGAAGCTTTCTTT	CASSFRTSTGTGVFPEAFF	TRBV11-2	TRBJ1-1	NA	TRBD1
TGTGCCAGCAGCTCCGGGACAGGGCTTTTCCAAGAGACCCAGTACTTC	CASSSGTGLFQETQYF	TRBV7-9	TRBJ2-5	NA	TRBD1
TGTGCCAGCAGCCGGACAGGGGGGCCCCTGAACACTGAAGCTTTCTTT	CASSRTGGPLNTEAFF	TRBV7-9	TRBJ1-1	NA	TRBD1
TGTGCCAGCACCAAGCGGCGAGGCGGCACAGATACGCAGTATTTT	CASTKRRGGTDTQYF	TRBV27	TRBJ2-3	NA	NA
TGTGCCAGCAGCCCAGGACAGGGGGTTTCACCCCTCCACTTT	CASSPGQGVSPLHF	TRBV14	TRBJ1-6	NA	TRBD1
TGTGCCACCAGCGGGAGTCCCGGGACAGGGCGGCCTGAAGCTTTCTTT	CATSGSPGTGRPEAFF	TRBV15	TRBJ1-1	NA	TRBD1
TGCAGCGCCGTCCAAGGGGCAGGGCAGCCCCAGCATTTT	CSAVQGAGQPQHF	TRBV29-1	TRBJ1-5	NA	NA
TGTGCCAGCAGTTTAGTAGGGACAGGAAACGCGAACACCGGGGAGCTGTTTTTT	CASSLVGTGNANTGELFF	TRBV28	TRBJ2-2	NA	TRBD1
TGCAGCGTTGTTGGACTAGCGGGAACCTACGAGCAGTACTTC	CSVVGLAGTYEQYF	TRBV29-1	TRBJ2-7	NA	TRBD2
TGTGCCAGCGGCAAGTTGAACACTGAAGCTTTCTTT	CASGKLNTEAFF	TRBV7-8	TRBJ1-1	NA	NA
TGTGCCAGCAGTTTAGGGGCTAGCGCCAACAATGAGCAGTTCTTC	CASSLGASANNEQFF	TRBV27	TRBJ2-1	NA	NA
TGTGCCAGCAGTTTACGGACAGGCCCAGGCGATCAGCCCCAGCATTTT	CASSLRTGPGDQPQHF	TRBV27	TRBJ1-5	NA	TRBD1
TGTGCCAGCTCACCTGGAAGGGGGATTCTACATGGCTACACCTTC	CASSPGRGILHGYTF	TRBV18	TRBJ1-2	NA	NA
TGTGCCAGCAGCCAGGGACAGGGGGACTCTGGGGCCAACGTCCTGACTTTC	CASSQGQGDSGANVLTF	TRBV7-3	TRBJ2-6	NA	TRBD1
TGTGCCACCAGCAGAGATACTTCGACAGGGGTGCAGTACTTC	CATSRDTSTGVQYF	TRBV15	TRBJ2-7	NA	TRBD1
TGTGCCAGCAGCGCCAGACTAGCGAGACCCTACAATGAGCAGTTCTTC	CASSARLARPYNEQFF	TRBV21-1	TRBJ2-1	NA	NA
TGCGCCAGCAGCCAAGATCTTGGGTGGGCCCATGAAAAACTGTTTTTT	CASSQDLGWAHEKLFF	TRBV4-1	TRBJ1-4	NA	NA
TGCGCCAGCAGTGAGTTTACTAGCGGGAGCTCCGGGGAGCTGTTTTTT	CASSEFTSGSSGELFF	TRBV10-2	TRBJ2-2	NA	TRBD2
TGTGCCAGCAGTTACTTCGCCGGGACAGCGCCCGCTGGCTACACCTTC	CASSYFAGTAPAGYTF	TRBV6-5	TRBJ1-2	NA	TRBD1
TGTGCCATCAGCTTTACAGGGGACGAGCAGTACTTC	CAISFTGDEQYF	TRBV10-3	TRBJ2-7	NA	TRBD1
TGCGCCAGCAGCTTGGTTGGGACAGTGAACACTGAAGCTTTCTTT	CASSLVGTVNTEAFF	TRBV5-1	TRBJ1-1	NA	TRBD1
TGTGCCAGTAGTATCCGCAGGGAAGTTGACGGCTACACCTTC	CASSIRREVDGYTF	TRBV19	TRBJ1-2	NA	NA
TGTGCCAGCAGTTTAGGGACACCGAACTATGGCTACACCTTC	CASSLGTPNYGYTF	TRBV27	TRBJ1-2	few	NA
TGTGCCAGCAGGCGGACAGGGGAGAAACTGTTTTTT	CASRRTGEKLFF	TRBV2	TRBJ1-4	NA	TRBD1
TGTGCCTGGAGTAGGCAGGGGAATCAGCCCCAGCATTTT	CAWSRQGNQPQHF	TRBV30	TRBJ1-5	NA	NA
TGTGCCAGCAGTTTGACACCCCAAGAGACCCAGTACTTC	CASSLTPQETQYF	TRBV28	TRBJ2-5	NA	NA
TGTGCCAGCAAACGGAGCTCCTATAATTCACCCCTCCACTTT	CASKRSSYNSPLHF	TRBV28	TRBJ1-6	NA	NA
TGTGCTAGCAGCTCTAGCGGGAGAGGCGTGGACACCGGGGAGCTGTTTTTT	CASSSSGRGVDTGELFF	TRBV7-7	TRBJ2-2	NA	TRBD2
TGTGCCAGCAGCTCGCTAATACTAGAAGAGACCCAGTACTTC	CASSSLILEETQYF	TRBV5-4	TRBJ2-5	NA	NA
TGTGCCAGCAGCTCCTCCGGGACAGGGGGCGGGAAGGGTGAAAAACTGTTTTTT	CASSSSGTGGGKGEKLFF	TRBV7-8	TRBJ1-4	NA	TRBD1
TGTGCTAGCAGCTTAGAGGACATTGATGAGCAGTTCTTC	CASSLEDIDEQFF	TRBV7-7	TRBJ2-1	NA	NA
TGTGCTAGTGGTCTGGGACAGGTGAACACTGAAGCTTTCTTT	CASGLGQVNTEAFF	TRBV12-5	TRBJ1-1	NA	TRBD1
TGCGCCAGCAGCGGGGGGACAGGCTATGGCTACACCTTC	CASSGGTGYGYTF	TRBV5-1	TRBJ1-2	NA	TRBD1
TGTGCCAGCAGCGACCAACGCGGGGGTGAGACCCAGTACTTC	CASSDQRGGETQYF	TRBV5-4	TRBJ2-5	NA	TRBD2
TGTGCCAGCAACCAGGGACAGCCCTACGAGCAGTACTTC	CASNQGQPYEQYF	TRBV28	TRBJ2-7	NA	TRBD1
TGTGGGCTGAGGCCAGCAGCAGGCGAGCGGGCGAACACCGGGGAGCTGTTTTTT	CGLRPAAGERANTGELFF	TRBV7-3	TRBJ2-2	NA	NA
TGCGCCAGCAGCCCCGCCCCCGAGTTCGGTGAGCAGTTCTTC	CASSPAPEFGEQFF	TRBV5-1	TRBJ2-1	NA	NA
TGTGCCAGCAGTAGAGAGGGGAGGGGTAACTATGGCTACACCTTC	CASSREGRGNYGYTF	TRBV28	TRBJ1-2	NA	NA
TGTGCCAGCAGCGCTCAACGGGGGGGCCGAAAATTGAACACTGAAGCTTTCTTT	CASSAQRGGRKLNTEAFF	TRBV14	TRBJ1-1	NA	NA
TGTGCCAGTAGTGTCCGGGACTTGAGGAATTCACCCCTCCACTTT	CASSVRDLRNSPLHF	TRBV19	TRBJ1-6	NA	NA
TGTGCCAGCAGCGCGCTGGGAGATGGGGATACGCAGTATTTT	CASSALGDGDTQYF	TRBV7-6	TRBJ2-3	NA	NA
TGTGCCAGCAGCTTAGAGGGACTAGCGGGTGGGGATGAGCAGTTCTTC	CASSLEGLAGGDEQFF	TRBV7-7	TRBJ2-1	NA	TRBD2
TGTGCCAGCAGCCAAGATACCGGGACTAGCGGGCGCTACGAGCAGTACTTC	CASSQDTGTSGRYEQYF	TRBV3-1/TRBV3-2	TRBJ2-7	NA	TRBD2
TGTGCCAGTAGTAGGGTTTCGGGAGGCAATGAGCAGTTCTTC	CASSRVSGGNEQFF	TRBV19	TRBJ2-1	once	TRBD2
TGTGCCAGCAGTGAAGTGGCAGGGGAATATGGCTACACCTTC	CASSEVAGEYGYTF	TRBV2	TRBJ1-2	NA	NA
TGCGCCAGCAGCCCCGGAGGCCGGGAGACCCAGTACTTC	CASSPGGRETQYF	TRBV5-1	TRBJ2-5	NA	NA
TGTGCCAGCAGTTTAGGACAGCACAATCAGCCCCAGCATTTT	CASSLGQHNQPQHF	TRBV28	TRBJ1-5	NA	NA
TGTGCCAGCAGCTTCCTATTGTCTAGCGGGTGGAACTACGAGCAGTACTTC	CASSFLLSSGWNYEQYF	TRBV7-2	TRBJ2-7	NA	TRBD2
TGTGCCAGCAGTGAAACGAGGGGAGGCTTGGGTAATTCACCCCTCCACTTT	CASSETRGGLGNSPLHF	TRBV25-1	TRBJ1-6	once	NA
TGTGCCAGTAGTATTGGCCCCGACAGCACCTACGAGCAGTACTTC	CASSIGPDSTYEQYF	TRBV19	TRBJ2-7	NA	NA